Shown below are 19 T cell receptor beta chains from a single sample sequenced in a study of control samples from healthy donors and cancer patients. Method: immunoSEQ multiplex PCR; TCRdb's copy keeps in-frame clones and lacks some. The sample has 400,000 to 450,000 clones; approximately 90% are singletons. Source material: PBMCs. These receptors were collected from a man in his forties or fifties with head and neck cancer.

The chain uses TRBV4-1 and TRBJ2-1; either TRBD1 or TRBD2 may fit D (6 bases each). The germline V gene encodes CDR1 MGHRA and CDR2 YSYEKL. The CDR3 extends over 17 amino acids. V lost 1 base and J 2 bases, leaving 15 bases between the germline ends. This chain's CDR3 is CASSQVGGRVPYNEQFF. The DNA of the CDR3 is TGCGCCAGCAGCCAAGTGGGGGGCAGGGTCCCCTACAATGAGCAGTTCTTC.

V is TRBV6-5 and J is TRBJ2-3; a weak D match, TRBD1 (5 bases). From germline, CDR1 is MNHEY and CDR2 SVGAGI. Trimming left V 8 bases short and J 5 bases short, with 8 bases between. The length of the CDR3 is 11 residues. Written as DNA, the CDR3 is TGTGCCAGCCAGCAGGGAGATACGCAGTATTTT. This translates into CASQQGDTQYF.

V and J are TRBV4-2 and TRBJ2-6; D may be TRBD1 or TRBD2 (5 bases each). Trimming pared 1 base from V and 0 bases from J, leaving 10 bases between. This CDR3 has 17 residues. Germline CDR1 reads LGHNA; CDR2 reads YNFKEQ. As DNA, the CDR3 is TGTGCCAGCAGCCAAGGGGGGACCGTCTCTGGGGCCAACGTCCTGACTTTC. It codes for CASSQGGTVSGANVLTF.

V gene TRBV15 combines with J gene TRBJ1-4, with TRBD1 identical over 8 bases. The germline V gene has CDR1 LNHNV and CDR2 YYDKDF (reference sequence). This CDR3 has 16 residues. V was pared by 3 bases and J by 0 bases, with 3 bases of the junction left unmatched. CDR3 nucleotides: TGTGCCACCAGCAGGGACAGGGTGGCAACTAATGAAAAACTGTTTTTT. This gives the protein CATSRDRVATNEKLFF.

V usage is TRBV3-1 (or the pseudogene TRBV3-2) and J usage is TRBJ1-3; D unresolved. CDR1 and CDR2 (germline): LGHDT, YNNKEL (reference sequence). Trimming cost V 3 bases and J 1 base, with 4 bases left between them. The CDR3 covers 13 residues. CDR3 loop: CASSHRSGNTIYF. The CDR3 DNA follows: TGTGCCAGCAGCCATCGATCTGGAAACACCATATATTTT.

V is TRBV10-3 and J is TRBJ1-6; TRBD1 aligns across 11 bases. The CDR3 consists of 18 residues. Germline CDR1 reads ENHRY; CDR2 reads SYGVKD. Trimming took 3 bases from V and 9 from J; bases not matched to a gene: 13. DNA for the CDR3: TGTGCCATCAGTGACGAAGGACAGGGGGCGCGAAAATCTTCACCCCTCCACTTT. Translation gives CAISDEGQGARKSSPLHF.

The rearrangement links TRBV7-2 to TRBJ2-2, with 8 bases aligning to TRBD2. V lost 5 bases to trimming and J lost 1 base; unmatched junction nucleotides: 6. This CDR3 contains 16 residues. CDR1 is SGHTA, CDR2 FQGNSA, per germline. The CDR3 bases are TGTGCCAGCAGCCCTTTAGCGGGGTTGAACACCGGGGAGCTGTTTTTT. Its protein product is CASSPLAGLNTGELFF.

V and J are TRBV7-8 and TRBJ2-5; D gene unclear. The ends were cut back, 2 bases at V and 3 bases at J, with 10 bases in the middle. CDR1 SGHVS and CDR2 FQNEAQ come from the germline V gene. The CDR3 is 14 residues long. CDR3 residues: CASSLLAAKETQYF. Written as DNA, the CDR3 is TGTGCCAGCAGCTTACTGGCGGCAAAAGAGACCCAGTACTTC.

This chain links TRBV9 with TRBJ1-1; D is unclear. The germline CDR1 and CDR2 sequences are SGDLS and YYNGEE. The CDR3 is 14 residues long. Trimming stripped 2 bases from V and 0 bases from J, with 8 bases between. For the CDR3, the DNA is TGTGCCAGCAGCGTGAACAGCATGAACACTGAAGCTTTCTTT. It specifies CASSVNSMNTEAFF.

V gene TRBV4-2 combines with J gene TRBJ1-6; D is possibly TRBD1 (5 bases). V was trimmed by 4 bases and J by 9 bases, leaving 22 bases between them. CDR3 length equals 17 residues. Germline V lookup: CDR1 LGHNA, CDR2 YNFKEQ. The CDR3 DNA reads TGTGCCAGCAGCCTAAGCAAGGACGGGGGGGAAGGTTCACCCCTCCACTTT. It is translated as CASSLSKDGGEGSPLHF.

In its sample, this clone was seen once. The chain has TRBV10-3 and TRBJ1-4; D is unresolved. There are 13 residues in the CDR3. The V end lost 4 bases, the J end lost 6 bases, and 9 bases lay between the germline ends. Per the germline V gene, CDR1 is ENHRY and CDR2 is SYGVKD. CDR3 region: CAISAGRDEKLFF. CDR3 DNA: TGTGCCATCAGTGCAGGACGGGATGAAAAACTGTTTTTT.

The chain carries TRBV30 and TRBJ1-1, with D unclear. The V end lost 0 bases, the J end lost 4 bases, and 6 bases lay between the germline ends. Germline V gene sequence: CDR1 GTSNPN, CDR2 SVGIG (reference sequence). The CDR3 covers 12 residues. Written as DNA, the CDR3 is TGTGCCTGGAGTGTACTTGGCACTGAAGCTTTCTTT. This encodes CAWSVLGTEAFF.

This clone was counted a single time. The rearrangement uses TRBV14 and TRBJ2-5, with 8 bases that match TRBD1. The J segment lost 4 bases and the V segment lost 1 base, leaving 2 bases of the junction unmatched. The germline V gene has CDR1 SGHDN and CDR2 FVKESK. The CDR3 totals 14 residues. This CDR3 reads CASSQGQGTETQYF. In DNA, the CDR3 is TGTGCCAGCAGCCAAGGACAGGGGACAGAGACCCAGTACTTC. Drawing the rest from reference TRBV14 and TRBJ2-5, the complete variable domain is EAGVTQFPSHSVIEKGQTVTLRCDPISGHDNLYWYRRVMGKEIKFLLHFVKESKQDESGMPNNRFLAERTGGTYSTLKVQPAELEDSGVYFCASSQGQGTETQYFGPGTRLLVL.

V gene TRBV3-1 (or the pseudogene TRBV3-2) combines with J gene TRBJ1-2; D not certain. CDR3 size: 12 residues. Germline V gene lookup returns CDR1 LGHDT and CDR2 YNNKEL (reference sequence). With 5 bases removed from V and 4 bases from J, the gap between germline ends came to 8 bases. CDR3 residues: CASSTYSYGYTF. The CDR3 DNA is TGTGCCAGCAGCACCTACAGCTATGGCTACACCTTC.

The chain recombines TRBV9 with TRBJ1-3; TRBD1 aligns across 8 bases. The CDR3 contains 21 residues. The V gene end was trimmed by 3 bases and the J gene end by 4 bases; junction bases not matched to a gene: 24. The germline V gene encodes CDR1 SGDLS and CDR2 YYNGEE. CDR3 nucleotide sequence: TGTGCCAGCAGCGCGACCGAGGGATTCACAGGGGGAAAGGCTGGAGGAAACACCATATATTTT. Its translation: CASSATEGFTGGKAGGNTIYF. The whole variable domain, filled in from reference TRBV9 and TRBJ1-3, reads DSGVTQTPKHLITATGQRVTLRCSPRSGDLSVYWYQQSLDQGLQFLIQYYNGEERAKGNILERFSAQQFPDLHSELNLSSLELGDSALYFCASSATEGFTGGKAGGNTIYFGEGSWLTVV.

The rearrangement links TRBV5-6 to TRBJ1-2, with TRBD1 identical over 9 bases. The CDR3 runs to 14 residues. CDR1 SGHDT and CDR2 YYEEEE come from the germline V gene. The J segment lost 7 bases and the V segment lost 6 bases, leaving 10 bases of the junction unmatched. The CDR3 bases are TGTGCCAGCACCCCGGGACAGGGTTTTCGTGGCTACACCTTC. Its protein product is CASTPGQGFRGYTF.

This clone has only one observation. The chain recombines TRBV27 with TRBJ1-2, with 8 bases identical to TRBD1. The CDR3 totals 14 residues. J lost 4 bases, V lost 7 bases, and 8 bases had no gene match. CDR1 MNHEY and CDR2 SMNVEV come from the germline V gene (reference sequence). The CDR3: CASTPRQGPYGYTF. The CDR3 bases are TGTGCCAGCACTCCAAGACAGGGGCCCTATGGCTACACCTTC.

Turning to this clone: Other DNA sequences within the sample encode an identical CDR3. The gene calls are TRBV5-1 and TRBJ1-5; D possibly corresponds to TRBD1 (6 bases). The V end was cut by 4 bases, the J end by 0 bases, with 11 bases between. Germline CDR1 and CDR2: SGHRS and YFSETQ. This CDR3 spans 15 amino acids. The CDR3 sequence: CASSPGQNSNQPQHF. The CDR3 nucleotides read TGCGCCAGCAGCCCCGGACAGAATAGCAATCAGCCCCAGCATTTT.

This clone was counted once. CDR3 sequence (DNA): TGTGCCAGCAGCCCGACGGGTGGAAGGAACTCCTACGAGCAGTACTTC. Protein: CASSPTGGRNSYEQYF. The chain has TRBV9 and TRBJ2-7; no definite D call. Germline V gene data show CDR1 as SGDLS and CDR2 as YYNGEE. The V end was cut by 4 bases, the J end by 0 bases, with 17 bases between. The CDR3 extends over 16 amino acids. Using reference TRBV9 and TRBJ2-7 for the parts outside the CDR3, the full variable domain is DSGVTQTPKHLITATGQRVTLRCSPRSGDLSVYWYQQSLDQGLQFLIQYYNGEERAKGNILERFSAQQFPDLHSELNLSSLELGDSALYFCASSPTGGRNSYEQYFGPGTRLTVT.